This TCR beta chain was profiled in a study of radiotherapy plus CTLA-4 blockade in lung cancer. Points from the study as a whole: Early blood T cell clone changes and increased post-radiation serum interferon-beta were reportedly the strongest response predictors. TCR clones from tumors expanded in blood after radiotherapy plus ipilimumab.

The method was immunoSEQ multiplex PCR; TCRdb's version includes in-frame clones alone and lacks a portion of them. The sample contains about 98,000 clones, approximately 85% of which appear only once. Those patients who had chemo-refractory metastatic non-small-cell lung cancer were given focal radiation along with CTLA-4 blockade through ipilimumab. Worth noting for this clone: Its antigen is not identified.

The CDR3 extends over 14 amino acids. The germline V gene has CDR1 MGHRA and CDR2 YSYEKL. The ends were cut back, 1 base at V and 2 bases at J, with 7 bases in the middle. The rearrangement uses TRBV4-1 and TRBJ2-3, with D possibly being TRBD2 (5 bases). The sequenced sample was peripheral blood, obtained from a patient treated with radiotherapy plus ipilimumab. This receptor was taken from a human donor with non-small cell lung cancer who had a partial response to radiotherapy plus ipilimumab. The CDR3 DNA follows: TGCGCCAGCAGCCAAGGACTAAACACAGATACGCAGTATTTT. Translating gives CASSQGLNTDTQYF.